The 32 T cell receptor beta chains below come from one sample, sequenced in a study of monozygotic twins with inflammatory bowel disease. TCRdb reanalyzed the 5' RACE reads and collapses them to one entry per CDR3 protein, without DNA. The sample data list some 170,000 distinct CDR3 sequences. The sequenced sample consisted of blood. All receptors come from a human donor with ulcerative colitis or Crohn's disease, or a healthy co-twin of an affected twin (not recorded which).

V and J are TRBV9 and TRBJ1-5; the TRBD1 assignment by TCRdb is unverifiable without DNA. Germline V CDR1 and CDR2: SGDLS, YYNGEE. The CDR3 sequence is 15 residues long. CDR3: CASSLMGDSNQPQHF.

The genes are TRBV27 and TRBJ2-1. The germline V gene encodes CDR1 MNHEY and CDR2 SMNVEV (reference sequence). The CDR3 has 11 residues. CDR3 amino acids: CASSNYNEPFF.

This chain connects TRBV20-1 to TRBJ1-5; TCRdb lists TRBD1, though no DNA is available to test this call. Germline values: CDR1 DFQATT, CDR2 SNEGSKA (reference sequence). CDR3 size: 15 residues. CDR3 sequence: CSAVKGQGANQPQHF.

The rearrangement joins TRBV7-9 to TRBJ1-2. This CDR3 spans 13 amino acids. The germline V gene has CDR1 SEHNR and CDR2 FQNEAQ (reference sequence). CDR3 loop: CASSFETNYGYTF.

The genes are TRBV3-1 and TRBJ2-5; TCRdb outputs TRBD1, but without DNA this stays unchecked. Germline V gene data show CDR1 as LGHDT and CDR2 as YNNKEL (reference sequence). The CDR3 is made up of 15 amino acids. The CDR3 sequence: CASSQGDRGRETQYF.

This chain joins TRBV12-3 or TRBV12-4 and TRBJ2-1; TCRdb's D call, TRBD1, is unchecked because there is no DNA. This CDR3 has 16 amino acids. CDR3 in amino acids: CASSLGQTRDYNEQFF.

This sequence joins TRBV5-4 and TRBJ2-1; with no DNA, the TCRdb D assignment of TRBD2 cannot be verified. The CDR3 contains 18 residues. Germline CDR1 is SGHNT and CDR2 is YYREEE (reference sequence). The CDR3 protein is CASSLREAGGSSTYEQFF.

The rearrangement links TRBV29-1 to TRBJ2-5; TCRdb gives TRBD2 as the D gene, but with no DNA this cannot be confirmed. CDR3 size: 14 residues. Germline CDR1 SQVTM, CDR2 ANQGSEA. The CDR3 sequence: CSVLGGTSQETQYF.

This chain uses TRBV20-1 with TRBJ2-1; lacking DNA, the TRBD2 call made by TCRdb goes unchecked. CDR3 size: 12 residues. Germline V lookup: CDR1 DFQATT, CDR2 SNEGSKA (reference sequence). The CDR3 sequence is CSARGGGSEQFF.

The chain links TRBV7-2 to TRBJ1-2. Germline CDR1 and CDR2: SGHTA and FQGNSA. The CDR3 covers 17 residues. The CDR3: CASSLDLRQGFFYGYTF.

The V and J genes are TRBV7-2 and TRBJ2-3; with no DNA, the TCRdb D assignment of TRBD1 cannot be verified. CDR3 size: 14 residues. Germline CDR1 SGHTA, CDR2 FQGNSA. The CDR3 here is CASSGRGGTDTQYF.

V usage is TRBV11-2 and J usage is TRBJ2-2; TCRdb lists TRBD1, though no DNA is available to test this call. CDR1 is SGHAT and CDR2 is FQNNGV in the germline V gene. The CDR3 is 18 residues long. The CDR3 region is CASSLDLDPRLRTGELFF.

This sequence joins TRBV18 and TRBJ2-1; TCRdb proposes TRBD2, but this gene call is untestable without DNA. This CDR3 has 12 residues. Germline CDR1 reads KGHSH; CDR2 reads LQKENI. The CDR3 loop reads CASSPLRGEQFF.

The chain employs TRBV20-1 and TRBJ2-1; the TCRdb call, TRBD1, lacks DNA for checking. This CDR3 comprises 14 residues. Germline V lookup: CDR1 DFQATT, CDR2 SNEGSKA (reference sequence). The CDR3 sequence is CSARGDRGRNEQFF.

The CDR3 sequence: CASRTGTDGGYTF. This sequence joins TRBV6-5 and TRBJ1-2; checking the TCRdb D call of TRBD1 is not possible without DNA. Looked up from germline, CDR1 is MNHEY and CDR2 is SVGAGI. The CDR3 is 13 amino acids.

The CDR3 loop is CASSPSSGGAYTDTQYF. The genes are TRBV3-1 and TRBJ2-3; TCRdb's assignment of TRBD2 cannot be checked, as there is no DNA. Germline CDR1 and CDR2: LGHDT and YNNKEL (reference sequence). The CDR3 runs to 17 residues.

This CDR3 reads CSALDDWGAYGYTF. The chain couples TRBV29-1 to TRBJ1-2; there is no DNA to check the TCRdb D call of TRBD1. Germline assignment: CDR1 SQVTM and CDR2 ANQGSEA. This CDR3 comprises 14 residues.

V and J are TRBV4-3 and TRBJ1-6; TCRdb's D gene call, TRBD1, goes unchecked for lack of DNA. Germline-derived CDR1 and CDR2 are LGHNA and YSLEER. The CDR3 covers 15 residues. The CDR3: CASSRRDRPNSPLHF.

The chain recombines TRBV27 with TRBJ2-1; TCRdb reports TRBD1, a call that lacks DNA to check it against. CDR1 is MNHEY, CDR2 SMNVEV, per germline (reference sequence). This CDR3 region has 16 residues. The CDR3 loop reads CASSLEAVQGWNEQFF.

CDR3 amino acids: CASSQDPGTYEQYF. The V and J genes are TRBV4-1 and TRBJ2-7. CDR1 and CDR2 (germline): MGHRA, YSYEKL. The CDR3 spans 14 residues.

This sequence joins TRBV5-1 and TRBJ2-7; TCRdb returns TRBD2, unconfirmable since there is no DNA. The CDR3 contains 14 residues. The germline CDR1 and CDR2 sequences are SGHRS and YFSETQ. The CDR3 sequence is CASSLEQLANEQYF.

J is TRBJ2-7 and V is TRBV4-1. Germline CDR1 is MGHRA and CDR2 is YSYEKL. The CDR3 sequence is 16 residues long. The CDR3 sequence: CASSQAVGVYTYEQYF.

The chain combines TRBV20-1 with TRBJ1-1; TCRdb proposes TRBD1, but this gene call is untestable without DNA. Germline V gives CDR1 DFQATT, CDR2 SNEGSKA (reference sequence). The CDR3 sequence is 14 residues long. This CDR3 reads CSARIGQPNTEAFF.

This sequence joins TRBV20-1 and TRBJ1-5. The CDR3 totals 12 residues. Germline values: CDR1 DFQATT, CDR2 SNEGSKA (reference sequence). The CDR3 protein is CSARVSDQPQHF.

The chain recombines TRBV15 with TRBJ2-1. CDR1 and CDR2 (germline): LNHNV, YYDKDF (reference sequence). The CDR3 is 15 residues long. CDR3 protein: CATSRVGVRNNEQFF.

CDR3 sequence reads: CASSQGWGLYNEQFF. V usage is TRBV14 and J usage is TRBJ2-1; there is no DNA to check the TCRdb D call of TRBD2. Germline CDR1 is SGHDN and CDR2 is FVKESK. The CDR3 loop spans 15 amino acids.

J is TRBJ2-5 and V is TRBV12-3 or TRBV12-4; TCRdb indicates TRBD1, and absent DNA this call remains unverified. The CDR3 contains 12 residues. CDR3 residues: CASSSRFETQYF.

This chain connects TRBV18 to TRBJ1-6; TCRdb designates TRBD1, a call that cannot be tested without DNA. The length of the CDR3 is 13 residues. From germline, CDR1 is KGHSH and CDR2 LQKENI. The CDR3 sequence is CASSQGTISPLHF.

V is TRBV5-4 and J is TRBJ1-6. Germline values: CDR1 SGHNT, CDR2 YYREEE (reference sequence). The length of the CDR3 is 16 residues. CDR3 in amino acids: CASSLATGGGNSPLHF. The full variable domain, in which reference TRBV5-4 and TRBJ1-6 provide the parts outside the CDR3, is ETGVTQSPTHLIKTRGQQVTLRCSSQSGHNTVSWYQQALGQGPQFIFQYYREEENGRGNFPPRFSGLQFPNYSSELNVNALELDDSALYLCASSLATGGGNSPLHFGNGTRLTVT.

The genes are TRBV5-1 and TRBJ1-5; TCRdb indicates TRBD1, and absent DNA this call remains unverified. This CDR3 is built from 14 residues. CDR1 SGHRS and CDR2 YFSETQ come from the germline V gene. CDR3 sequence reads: CASSLEGPGGPQHF.

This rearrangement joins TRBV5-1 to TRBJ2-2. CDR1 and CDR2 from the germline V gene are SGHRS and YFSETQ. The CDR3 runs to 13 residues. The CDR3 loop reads CASSLGFPGELFF.

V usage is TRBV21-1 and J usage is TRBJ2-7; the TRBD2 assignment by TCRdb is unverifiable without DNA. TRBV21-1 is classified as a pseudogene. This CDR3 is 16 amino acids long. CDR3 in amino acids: CASSKNLAGESYEQYF.